The source of this T cell receptor beta chain is a study of cytomegalovirus exposure and HLA in healthy donors. Regarding this clone: Its antigen remains unidentified.

With 60 Vbeta and 13 Jbeta primers, the PCR was carried out. Assay used: immunoSEQ multiplex PCR; TCRdb lists only in-frame clones, some missing. The profile shows approximately 150,000 clones, 65% to 90% of them singletons. Notes on the study in general: A later analysis linked a missense DCLRE1C variant to TCR beta V- and J-gene trimming. Within a later analysis, the majority of CMV-associated TCR beta chains appeared HLA-restricted. An analysis that was carried out later associated 16,951 TCR beta sequences with HLA alleles at 0.05 false discovery rate. The listing of 150 or so TCR beta chains classed them as cytomegalovirus-associated.

Specimen: PBMCs. The receptor was isolated from a male donor in good health and CMV-seronegative.

The CDR3 DNA is TGTGCAAGTCCGCTAGAAACGGGGAGGTTGTACACTGAAGCTTTCTTT. This translates into CASPLETGRLYTEAFF. V gene TRBV12-2 combines with J gene TRBJ1-1. TRBV12-2 constitutes a pseudogene. This CDR3 region has 16 residues.